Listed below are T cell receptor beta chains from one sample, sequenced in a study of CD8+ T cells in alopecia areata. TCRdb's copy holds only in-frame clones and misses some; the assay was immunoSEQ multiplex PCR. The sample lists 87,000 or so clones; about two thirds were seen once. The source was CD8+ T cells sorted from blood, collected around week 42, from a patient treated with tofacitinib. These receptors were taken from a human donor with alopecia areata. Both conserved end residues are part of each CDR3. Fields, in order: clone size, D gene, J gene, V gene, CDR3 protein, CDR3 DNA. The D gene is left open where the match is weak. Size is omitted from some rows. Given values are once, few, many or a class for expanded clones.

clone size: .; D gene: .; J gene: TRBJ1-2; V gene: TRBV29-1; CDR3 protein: CSVVSDYGYTF; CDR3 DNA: TGCAGCGTTGTAAGTGACTATGGCTACACCTTC
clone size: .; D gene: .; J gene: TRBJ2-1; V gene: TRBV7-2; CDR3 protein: CASSLTPAGTLRGNEQFF; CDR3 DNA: TGTGCCAGCAGCCTAACGCCCGCTGGTACTCTACGAGGAAATGAGCAGTTCTTC
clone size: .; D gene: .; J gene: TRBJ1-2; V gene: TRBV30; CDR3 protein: CAWSEGTYGYTF; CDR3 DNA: TGTGCCTGGAGTGAGGGGACATACGGCTACACCTTC
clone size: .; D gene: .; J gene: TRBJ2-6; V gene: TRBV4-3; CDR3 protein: CASSQDNSGANVLTF; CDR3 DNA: TGCGCCAGCAGCCAAGACAACTCTGGGGCCAACGTCCTGACTTTC
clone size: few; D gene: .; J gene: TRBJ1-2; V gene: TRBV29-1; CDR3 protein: CSVDGGGGYTF; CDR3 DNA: TGCAGCGTCGACGGAGGTGGTGGCTACACCTTC
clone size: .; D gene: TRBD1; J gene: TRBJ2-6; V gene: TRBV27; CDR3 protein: CASKDRGTGANVLTF; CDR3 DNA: TGTGCCAGCAAAGACAGGGGAACTGGGGCCAACGTCCTGACTTTC
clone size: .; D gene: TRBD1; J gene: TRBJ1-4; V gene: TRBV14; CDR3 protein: CASSHRDRVNEKLFF; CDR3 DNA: TGTGCCAGCAGCCACCGGGACAGGGTTAATGAAAAACTGTTTTTT
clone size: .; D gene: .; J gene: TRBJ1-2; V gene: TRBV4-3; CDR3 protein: CASSQDRREVDGYTF; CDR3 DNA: TGCGCCAGCAGCCAAGATCGGCGGGAGGTTGATGGCTACACCTTC
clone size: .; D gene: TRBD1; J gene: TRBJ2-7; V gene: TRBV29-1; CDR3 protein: CSGGQGVDEQYF; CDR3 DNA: TGCAGCGGGGGACAGGGGGTCGACGAGCAGTACTTC
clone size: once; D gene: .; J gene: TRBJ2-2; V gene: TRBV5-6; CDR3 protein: CASSLKRDRELFF; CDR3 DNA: TGTGCCAGCAGCTTGAAAAGGGACCGGGAGCTGTTTTTT
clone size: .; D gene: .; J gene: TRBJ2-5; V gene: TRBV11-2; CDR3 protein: CASSLLPGGQETQYF; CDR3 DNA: TGTGCCAGCAGCTTATTGCCTGGGGGTCAAGAGACCCAGTACTTC
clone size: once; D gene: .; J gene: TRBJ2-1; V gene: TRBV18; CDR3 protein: CASSPDGGRSYNEQFF; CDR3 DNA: TGTGCCAGCTCACCAGACGGGGGGCGCTCCTACAATGAGCAGTTCTTC
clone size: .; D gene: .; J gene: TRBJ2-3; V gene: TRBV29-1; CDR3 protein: CSVEADYPGTFTQYF; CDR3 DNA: TGCAGCGTTGAAGCCGACTATCCGGGGACATTTACGCAGTATTTT
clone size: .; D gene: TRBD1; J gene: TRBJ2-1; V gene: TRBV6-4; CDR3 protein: CASSDSAGGSNEQFF; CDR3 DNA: TGTGCCAGCAGTGACTCGGCAGGGGGTAGCAATGAGCAGTTCTTC
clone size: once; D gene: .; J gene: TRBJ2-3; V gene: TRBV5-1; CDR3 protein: CASSLMSGGHTDTQYF; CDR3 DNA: TGCGCCAGCAGCTTGATGTCGGGCGGGCACACAGATACGCAGTATTTT
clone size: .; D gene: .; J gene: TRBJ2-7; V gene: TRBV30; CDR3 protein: CAWSEGPSYEQYF; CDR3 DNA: TGTGCCTGGAGTGAGGGACCCTCCTACGAGCAGTACTTC
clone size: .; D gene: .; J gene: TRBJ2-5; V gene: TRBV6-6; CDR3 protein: CASSSQETQYF; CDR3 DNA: TGTGCCAGCAGTTCACAAGAGACCCAGTACTTC
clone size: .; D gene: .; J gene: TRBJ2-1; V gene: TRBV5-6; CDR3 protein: CASSADIRGNEQFF; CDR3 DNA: TGTGCCAGCAGCGCGGACATTAGGGGGAATGAGCAGTTCTTC
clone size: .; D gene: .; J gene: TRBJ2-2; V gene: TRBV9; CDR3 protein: CASSVRTENTGELFF; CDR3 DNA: TGTGCCAGCAGCGTCAGGACAGAGAACACCGGGGAGCTGTTTTTT
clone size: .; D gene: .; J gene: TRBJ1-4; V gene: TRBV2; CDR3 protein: CASSDTGARVELFF; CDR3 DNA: TGTGCCAGCAGTGATACGGGGGCTAGAGTGGAACTGTTTTTT
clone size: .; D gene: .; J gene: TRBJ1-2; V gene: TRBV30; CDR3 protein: CAWTLQLGDYGYTF; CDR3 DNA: TGTGCCTGGACCCTACAGCTGGGTGACTATGGCTACACCTTC
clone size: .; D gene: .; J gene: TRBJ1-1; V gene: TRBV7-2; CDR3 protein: CASSFTAPNTEAFF; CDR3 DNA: TGTGCCAGCAGCTTCACAGCACCGAACACTGAAGCTTTCTTT
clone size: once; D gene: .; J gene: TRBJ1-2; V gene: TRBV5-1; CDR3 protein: CASSLSRGDYTF; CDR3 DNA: TGCGCCAGCAGCTTGAGCAGGGGAGACTACACCTTC
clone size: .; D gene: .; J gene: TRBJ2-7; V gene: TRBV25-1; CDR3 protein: CASRLAYEQYF; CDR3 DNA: TGTGCCAGCAGACTAGCTTACGAGCAGTACTTC
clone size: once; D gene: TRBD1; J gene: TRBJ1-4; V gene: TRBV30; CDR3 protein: CAWSGAGGEKLFF; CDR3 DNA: TGTGCCTGGAGTGGGGCAGGGGGTGAAAAACTGTTTTTT
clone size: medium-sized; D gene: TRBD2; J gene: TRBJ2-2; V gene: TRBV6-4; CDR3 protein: CASSDGGDTGELFF; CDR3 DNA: TGTGCCAGCAGTGACGGGGGGGACACCGGGGAGCTGTTTTTT
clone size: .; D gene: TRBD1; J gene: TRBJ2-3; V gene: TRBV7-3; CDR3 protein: CASSPRDRGVADTQYF; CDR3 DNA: TGTGCCAGCAGCCCCCGGGACAGGGGTGTTGCAGATACGCAGTATTTT
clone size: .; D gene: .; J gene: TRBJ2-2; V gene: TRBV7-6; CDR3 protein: CASSASGTGELFF; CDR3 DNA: TGTGCCAGCAGCGCTAGTGGCACCGGGGAGCTGTTTTTT
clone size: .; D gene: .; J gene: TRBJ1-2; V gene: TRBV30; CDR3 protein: CAWSVQGEVYGYTF; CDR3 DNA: TGTGCCTGGAGTGTACAGGGAGAGGTCTATGGCTACACCTTC
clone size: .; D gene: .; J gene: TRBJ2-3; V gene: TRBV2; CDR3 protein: CASSEAAGGTDTQYF; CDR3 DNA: TGTGCCAGCAGTGAAGCGGCAGGGGGCACAGATACGCAGTATTTT
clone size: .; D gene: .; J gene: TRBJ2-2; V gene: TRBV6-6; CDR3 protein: CASSPNGGTGELFF; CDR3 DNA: TGTGCCAGCAGCCCAAATGGGGGCACCGGGGAGCTGTTTTTT
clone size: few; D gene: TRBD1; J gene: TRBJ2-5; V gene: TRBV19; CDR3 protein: CASSRDREETQYF; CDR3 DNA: TGTGCCAGTAGCAGGGACAGGGAAGAGACCCAGTACTTC
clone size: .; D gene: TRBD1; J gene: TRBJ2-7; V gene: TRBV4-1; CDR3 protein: CASSLTLQTGTGDEQYF; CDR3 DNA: TGCGCCAGCAGCCTAACGCTTCAAACCGGGACAGGGGACGAGCAGTACTTC
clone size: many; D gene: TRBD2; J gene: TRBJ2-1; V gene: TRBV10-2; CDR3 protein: CASSEGTRNEQFF; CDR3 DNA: TGCGCCAGCAGTGAAGGGACTAGGAATGAGCAGTTCTTC
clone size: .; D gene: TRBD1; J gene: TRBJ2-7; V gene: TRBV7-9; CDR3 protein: CASSPRTGTDYEQYF; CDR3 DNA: TGTGCCAGCAGCCCGAGGACAGGGACAGACTACGAGCAGTACTTC
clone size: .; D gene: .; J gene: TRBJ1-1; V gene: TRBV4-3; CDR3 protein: CASSQDRNSWAFF; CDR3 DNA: TGCGCCAGCAGCCAAGATCGCAACAGTTGGGCTTTCTTT
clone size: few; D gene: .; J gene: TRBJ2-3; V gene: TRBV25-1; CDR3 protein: CASSERGASTDTQYF; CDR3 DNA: TGTGCCAGCAGTGAAAGGGGGGCCAGCACAGATACGCAGTATTTT
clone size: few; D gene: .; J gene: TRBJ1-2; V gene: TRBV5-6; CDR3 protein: CASSLGYSHGYTF; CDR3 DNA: TGTGCCAGCAGCTTGGGATACAGCCATGGCTACACCTTC
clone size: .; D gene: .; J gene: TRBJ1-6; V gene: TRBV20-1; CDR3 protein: CSAGGGSPLHF; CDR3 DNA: TGCAGTGCTGGGGGAGGGTCACCCCTCCACTTT
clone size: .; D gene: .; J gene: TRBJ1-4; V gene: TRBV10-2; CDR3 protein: CASSEVTGTNEKLFF; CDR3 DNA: TGCGCCAGCTCCGAGGTTACAGGGACTAATGAAAAACTGTTTTTT
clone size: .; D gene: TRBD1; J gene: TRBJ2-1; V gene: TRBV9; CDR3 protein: CASSTSGQLNEQFF; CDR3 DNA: TGTGCCAGCAGCACCTCGGGACAGCTCAATGAGCAGTTCTTC
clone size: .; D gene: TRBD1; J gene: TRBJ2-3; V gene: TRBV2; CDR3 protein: CASSNRDREFGTDTQYF; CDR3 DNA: TGTGCCAGCAGTAACCGGGACAGGGAGTTCGGCACAGATACGCAGTATTTT
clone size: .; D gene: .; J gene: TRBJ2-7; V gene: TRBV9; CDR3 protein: CASSPKTDTEQYF; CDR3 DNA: TGTGCCAGCAGCCCAAAGACGGACACCGAGCAGTACTTC
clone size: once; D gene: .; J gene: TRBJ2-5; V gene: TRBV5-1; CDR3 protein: CASSRGLGEETQYF; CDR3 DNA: TGCGCCAGCAGCAGGGGACTCGGGGAGGAGACCCAGTACTTC
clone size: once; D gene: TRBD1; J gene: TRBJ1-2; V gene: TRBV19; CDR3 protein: CASSIDRGRVDYGYTF; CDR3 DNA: TGTGCCAGTAGTATTGACAGGGGGCGCGTGGACTATGGCTACACCTTC
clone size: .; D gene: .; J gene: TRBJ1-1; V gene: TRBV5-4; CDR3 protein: CASGPGNTEAFF; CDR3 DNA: TGTGCCAGCGGCCCCGGGAACACTGAAGCTTTCTTT
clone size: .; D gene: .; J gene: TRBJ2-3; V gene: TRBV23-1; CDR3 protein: CASSQCGGHGTDTQYF; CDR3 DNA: TGCGCCAGCAGTCAATGCGGGGGCCACGGCACAGATACGCAGTATTTT